A single T cell receptor (beta chain) is shown here with its context. This clone occurred a few times. Which antigen it targets is not known. Within one base of it there is no much larger clone, and no base qualities were kept. The source of the sample is a study of T cell changes during pregnancy in multiple sclerosis (dated by TCRdb to the late 2010s). Regarding the study in general: In women with multiple sclerosis, the researchers looked at how the T cell repertoire shifted as pregnancy progressed.

The method was the immunoSEQ multiplex PCR assay. The immuneACCESS repertoire file appears here via TCRdb, limited to in-frame rearrangements. These files lack a portion of the clones; in checked studies, under half of the deficit traces to unresolved V genes, and the cause of the others is not known. The table for this sample lists about 77,000 clones; 85% to 95% of them were counted only once. Together, the top ten hold approximately 2.8% of the sample. V is cut by 1 base and J by 1 base, and the space between the germline ends is 7 bases. The CDR3 has 14 amino acids, counting the end cysteine and phenylalanine. The retained sequence is limited to the CDR3, 42 bases, with the frame set at the first base. From a lookup of the germline V gene (reference sequence), CDR1 and CDR2 are LNHNV and YYDKDF.

Recombination connected TRBV15 to TRBJ1-1; no D gene can be assigned with confidence. The sequencing here drew on peripheral blood, taken after pregnancy. The TCR originated in a female donor in good health, enrolled as a control in a pregnancy study. The CDR3 region: CATSRGLSNTEAFF. The bases are TGTGCCACCAGCAGAGGTCTCTCGAACACTGAAGCTTTCTTT.